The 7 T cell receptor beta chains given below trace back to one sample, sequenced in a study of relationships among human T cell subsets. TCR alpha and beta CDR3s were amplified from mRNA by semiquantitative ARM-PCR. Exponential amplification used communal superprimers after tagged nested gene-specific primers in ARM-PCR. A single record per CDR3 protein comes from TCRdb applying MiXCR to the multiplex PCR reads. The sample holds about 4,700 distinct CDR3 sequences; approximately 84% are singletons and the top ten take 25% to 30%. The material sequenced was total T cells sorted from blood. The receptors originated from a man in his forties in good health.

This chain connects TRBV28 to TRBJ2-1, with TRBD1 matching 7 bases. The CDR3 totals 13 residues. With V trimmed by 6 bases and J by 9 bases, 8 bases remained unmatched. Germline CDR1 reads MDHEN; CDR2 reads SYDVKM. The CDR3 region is CASSLTGRIEQFF. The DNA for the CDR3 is TGTGCCAGCAGCCTGACAGGGCGGATTGAGCAGTTCTTC.

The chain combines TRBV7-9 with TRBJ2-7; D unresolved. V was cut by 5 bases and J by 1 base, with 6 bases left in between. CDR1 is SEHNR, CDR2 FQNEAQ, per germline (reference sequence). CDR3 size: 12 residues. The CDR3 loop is CASSPQSYEQYF. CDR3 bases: TGTGCCAGCAGCCCCCAGTCCTACGAGCAGTACTTC.

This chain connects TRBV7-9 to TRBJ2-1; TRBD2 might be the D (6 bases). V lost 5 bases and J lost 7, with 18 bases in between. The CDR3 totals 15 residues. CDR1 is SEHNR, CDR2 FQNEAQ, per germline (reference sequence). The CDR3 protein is CASSLSPSGGNEQFF. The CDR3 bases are TGTGCCAGCAGCCTCTCTCCTTCTGGGGGGAATGAGCAGTTCTTC.

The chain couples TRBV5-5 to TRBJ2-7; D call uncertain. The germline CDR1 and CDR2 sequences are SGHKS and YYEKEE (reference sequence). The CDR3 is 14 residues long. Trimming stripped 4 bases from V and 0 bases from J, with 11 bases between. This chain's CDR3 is CASSMRTGSYEQYF. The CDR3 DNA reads TGTGCCAGCAGCATGAGGACGGGCTCCTACGAGCAGTACTTC.

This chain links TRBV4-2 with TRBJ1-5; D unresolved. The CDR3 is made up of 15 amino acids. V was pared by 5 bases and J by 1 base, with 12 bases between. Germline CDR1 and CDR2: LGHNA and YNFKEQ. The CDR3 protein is CASSDLEVSNQPQHF. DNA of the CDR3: TGTGCCAGCAGCGACCTAGAGGTGAGCAATCAGCCCCAGCATTTT.

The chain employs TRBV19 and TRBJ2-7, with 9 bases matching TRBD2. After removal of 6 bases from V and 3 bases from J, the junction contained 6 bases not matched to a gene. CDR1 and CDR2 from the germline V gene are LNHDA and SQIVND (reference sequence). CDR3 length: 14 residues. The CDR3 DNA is TGTGCCAGTAGACCCGGGACTAGCAGCTACGAGCAGTACTTC. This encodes CASRPGTSSYEQYF.

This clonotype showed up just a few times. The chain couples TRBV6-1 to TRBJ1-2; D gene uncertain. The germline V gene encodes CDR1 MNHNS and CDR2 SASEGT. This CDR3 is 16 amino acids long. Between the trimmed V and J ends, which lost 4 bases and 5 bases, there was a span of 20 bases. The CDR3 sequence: CASSGEELTRGYGYTF. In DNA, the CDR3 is TGTGCCAGCAGTGGGGAGGAACTAACTCGGGGTTATGGCTACACCTTC.